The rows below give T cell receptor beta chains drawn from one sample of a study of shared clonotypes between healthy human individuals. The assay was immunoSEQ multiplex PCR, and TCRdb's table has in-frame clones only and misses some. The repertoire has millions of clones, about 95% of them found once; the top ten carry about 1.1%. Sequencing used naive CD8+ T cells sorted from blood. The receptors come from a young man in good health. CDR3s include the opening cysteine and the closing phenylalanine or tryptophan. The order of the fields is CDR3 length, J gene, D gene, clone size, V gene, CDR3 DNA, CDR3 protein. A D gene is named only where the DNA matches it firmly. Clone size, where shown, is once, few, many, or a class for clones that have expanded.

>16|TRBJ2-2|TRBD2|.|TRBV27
TGTGCCAGCAGTTTAACTAGCGGGGGAAACACCGGGGAGCTGTTTTTT
CASSLTSGGNTGELFF
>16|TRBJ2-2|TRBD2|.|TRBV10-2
TGCGCCAGCAGTACGACTAGCGGGGAGAACACCGGGGAGCTGTTTTTT
CASSTTSGENTGELFF
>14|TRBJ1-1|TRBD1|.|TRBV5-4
TGTGCCAGCAGCTTCGGGACAGGGGCGGGGAAAGCTTTCTTT
CASSFGTGAGKAFF
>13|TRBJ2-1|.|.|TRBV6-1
TGTGCCAGCCGGATCCTTTCCTACAATGAGCAGTTCTTC
CASRILSYNEQFF
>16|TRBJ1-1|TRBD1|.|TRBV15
TGTGCCACCAGCAGAGGACAGGGACTCATGAACACTGAAGCTTTCTTT
CATSRGQGLMNTEAFF
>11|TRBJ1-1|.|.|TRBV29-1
TGCAGCGTTGAAGATCTTGGGGAAGCTTTCTTT
CSVEDLGEAFF
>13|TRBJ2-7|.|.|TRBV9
TGTGCCAGCAGCGCCCCCGGGGGCTACGAGCAGTACTTC
CASSAPGGYEQYF
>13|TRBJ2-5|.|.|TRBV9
TGTGCCAGCAGCGAAGTGAACGAAGAGACCCAGTACTTC
CASSEVNEETQYF
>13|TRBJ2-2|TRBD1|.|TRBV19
TGTGCCAGTAGGTTAACAGGGGCCGGGGAGCTGTTTTTT
CASRLTGAGELFF
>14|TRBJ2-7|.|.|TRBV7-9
TGTGCCAGCAGCTCCTCCGGAGGTTCCTACGAGCAGTACTTC
CASSSSGGSYEQYF
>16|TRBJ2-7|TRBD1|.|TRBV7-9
TGTGCCAGCAGCTTAGCCCAGGGGGCCGACTACTACGAGCAGTACTTC
CASSLAQGADYYEQYF
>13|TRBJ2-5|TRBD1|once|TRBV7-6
TGTGCCAGCAGTAGGGACAGGGAAGAGACCCAGTACTTC
CASSRDREETQYF
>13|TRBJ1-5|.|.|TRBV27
TGTGCCAGCAGTTTAGGGTTAGGTCAGCCCCAGCATTTT
CASSLGLGQPQHF
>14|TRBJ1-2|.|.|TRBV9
TGTGCCAGCAGCGTAGGGGCAGGGGACTATGGCTACACCTTC
CASSVGAGDYGYTF
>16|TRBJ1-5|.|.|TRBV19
TGTGCCAGTAGTATAGATCAGGGGCTCAGCAATCAGCCCCAGCATTTT
CASSIDQGLSNQPQHF
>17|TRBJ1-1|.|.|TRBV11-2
TGTGCCAGCAGCTTAGAAGGCATCTCCCCCTTGAACACTGAAGCTTTCTTT
CASSLEGISPLNTEAFF
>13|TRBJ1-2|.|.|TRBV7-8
TGTGCCAGCAGTCTTTCCGAAGTCTATGGCTACACCTTC
CASSLSEVYGYTF
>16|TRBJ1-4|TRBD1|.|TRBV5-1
TGCGCCAGCAGCCCCGGCTGGACAGGTCCTAATGAAAAACTGTTTTTT
CASSPGWTGPNEKLFF
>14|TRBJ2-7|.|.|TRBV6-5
TGTGCCAGCAGTTACGAGCTGGGGTCCTACGAGCAGTACTTC
CASSYELGSYEQYF
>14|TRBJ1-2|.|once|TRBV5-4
TGTGCCAGCAGCTTAGACAGAGACTCCTATGGCTACACCTTC
CASSLDRDSYGYTF
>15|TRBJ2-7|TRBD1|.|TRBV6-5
TGTGCCAGCAGCCCGGACAGGGGGGCCGCCTACGAGCAGTACTTC
CASSPDRGAAYEQYF
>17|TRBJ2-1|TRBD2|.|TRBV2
TGTGCCAGCAGTGAGCCTAGCGGGGGGAGCTCCTACAATGAGCAGTTCTTC
CASSEPSGGSSYNEQFF
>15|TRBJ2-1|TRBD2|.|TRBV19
TGTGCCAGTAGTATAGGGCTAGCGGGAGTTAATGAGCAGTTCTTC
CASSIGLAGVNEQFF
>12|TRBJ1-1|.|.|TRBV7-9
TGTGCCAGCAGCTCTCAGGGGTTTGAAGCTTTCTTT
CASSSQGFEAFF
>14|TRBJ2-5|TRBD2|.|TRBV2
TGTGCCAGCAGTGATCTAGCGGGACAAGAGACCCAGTACTTC
CASSDLAGQETQYF
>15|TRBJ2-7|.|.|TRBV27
TGTGCCAGCAGTTTAAAAGGGCACCTCGCCTACGAGCAGTACTTC
CASSLKGHLAYEQYF
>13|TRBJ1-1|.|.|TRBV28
TGTGCCAGCAGTTTGGTCAAGAACACTGAAGCTTTCTTT
CASSLVKNTEAFF
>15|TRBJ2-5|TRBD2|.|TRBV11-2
TGTGCCAGCAGCTTAGGACTAGCTTACCAAGAGACCCAGTACTTC
CASSLGLAYQETQYF